This T cell receptor (beta chain) appears in the sequencing data of a study of cytomegalovirus exposure and HLA in healthy donors. Study outcomes and limitations: In an earlier analysis, in approximately 630 donors, most V segments appeared productive either ~87% or ~30% of the time. Apart from CMV serostatus, no immune exposure information was available. It was shown in a later analysis that HLA-associated TCR beta chains were more clonally expanded than other, equally common chains.

With 60 Vbeta and 13 Jbeta primers, the PCR was carried out. The method was immunoSEQ multiplex PCR; TCRdb's version includes in-frame clones alone and lacks a portion of them. The sample carries 40,000 to 45,000 clones, about 47% recorded once. As for this clone: Its cognate antigen is unknown.

The length of the CDR3 is 17 residues. V lost 5 bases, J lost 2 bases, and 11 bases stayed unmatched. Per germline, CDR1 SEHNR and CDR2 FQNEAQ (reference sequence). The chain recombines TRBV7-9 with TRBJ1-3, with TRBD1 matching 8 bases. The receptor comes from a human donor in good health. Sequencing input: PBMCs. The chain's CDR3 is CASSIPSTGVAGNTIYF. The CDR3 DNA reads TGTGCCAGCAGCATACCCTCGACAGGGGTTGCTGGAAACACCATATATTTT.